What follows is one TCR beta chain and its context. This entry is derived from a study of OX40 agonist ivuxolimab in advanced cancers. Clones were sequenced by immunoSEQ multiplex PCR, and TCRdb holds only the in-frame ones, with some missing. The table records about 100,000 clones, over 75% of them present only once. This CDR3 contains 14 residues. V trimming: 6 bases; J trimming: 3 bases; junction bases outside the gene matches: 5. CDR1 is LNHDA, CDR2 SQIVND, per germline (reference sequence). The rearrangement links TRBV19 to TRBJ2-1; TRBD2 agrees at 7 bases. The source material was CD4+ or CD8+ T cells sorted from blood, sampled in a trial of the OX40 agonist ivuxolimab. The receptor was isolated from an adult with an advanced solid tumor such as melanoma, head and neck, liver or kidney cancer. The CDR3 here is CASSTGGLYNEQFF. Written as DNA, the CDR3 is TGTGCCAGTAGCACGGGAGGCCTCTACAATGAGCAGTTCTTC.